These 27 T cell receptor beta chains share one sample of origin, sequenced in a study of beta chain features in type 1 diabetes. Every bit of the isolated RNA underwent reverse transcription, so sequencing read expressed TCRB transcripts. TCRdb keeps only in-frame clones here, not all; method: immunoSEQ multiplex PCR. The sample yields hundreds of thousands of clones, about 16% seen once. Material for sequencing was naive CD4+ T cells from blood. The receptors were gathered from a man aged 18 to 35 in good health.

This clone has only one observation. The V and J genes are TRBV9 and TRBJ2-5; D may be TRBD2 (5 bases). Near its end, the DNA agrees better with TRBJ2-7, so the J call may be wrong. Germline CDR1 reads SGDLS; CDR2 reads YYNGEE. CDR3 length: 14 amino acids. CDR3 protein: CASSVERNGHEQYF. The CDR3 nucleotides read TGTGCCAGCAGCGTAGAGCGGAATGGTCACGAGCAGTACTTC.

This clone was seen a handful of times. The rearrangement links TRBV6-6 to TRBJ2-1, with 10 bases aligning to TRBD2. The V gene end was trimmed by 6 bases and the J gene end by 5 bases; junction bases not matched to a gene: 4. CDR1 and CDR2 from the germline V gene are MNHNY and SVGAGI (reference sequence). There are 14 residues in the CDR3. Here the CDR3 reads CASSGLAVDNEQFF. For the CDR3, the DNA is TGTGCCAGCAGCGGACTAGCGGTTGACAATGAGCAGTTCTTC.

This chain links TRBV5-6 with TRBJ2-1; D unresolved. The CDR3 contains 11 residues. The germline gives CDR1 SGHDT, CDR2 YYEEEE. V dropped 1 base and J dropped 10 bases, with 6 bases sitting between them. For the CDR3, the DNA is TGTGCCAGCAGCTTGATCCTGGAGCAGTTCTTC. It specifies CASSLILEQFF.

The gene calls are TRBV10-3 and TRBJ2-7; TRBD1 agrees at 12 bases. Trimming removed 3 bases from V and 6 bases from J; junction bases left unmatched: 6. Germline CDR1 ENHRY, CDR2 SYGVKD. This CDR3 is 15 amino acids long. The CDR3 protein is CAISEPGTGGTEQYF. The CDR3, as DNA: TGTGCCATCAGTGAACCCGGGACAGGGGGCACCGAGCAGTACTTC.

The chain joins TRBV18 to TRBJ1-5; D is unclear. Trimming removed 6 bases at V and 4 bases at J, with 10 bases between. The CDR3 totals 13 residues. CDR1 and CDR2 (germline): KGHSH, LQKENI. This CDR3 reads CASSPGMNQPQHF. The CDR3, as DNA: TGTGCCAGCTCCCCCGGGATGAATCAGCCCCAGCATTTT.

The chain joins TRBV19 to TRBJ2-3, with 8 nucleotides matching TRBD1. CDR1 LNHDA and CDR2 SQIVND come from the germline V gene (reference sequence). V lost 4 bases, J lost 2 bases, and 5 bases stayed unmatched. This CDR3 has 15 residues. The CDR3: CASSTGQGHTDTQYF. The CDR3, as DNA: TGTGCCAGTAGTACCGGACAGGGCCACACAGATACGCAGTATTTT.

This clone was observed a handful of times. The CDR3 bases are TGTGCCAGCAGCCTCTTTTGGGGCCCTGGGGCCAACGTCCTGACTTTC. This sequence encodes CASSLFWGPGANVLTF. V is TRBV5-5 and J is TRBJ2-6, with D perhaps TRBD1 (5 bases). This CDR3 comprises 16 residues. The germline gives CDR1 SGHKS, CDR2 YYEKEE (reference sequence). The V end was cut by 4 bases, the J end by 2 bases, with 13 bases between.

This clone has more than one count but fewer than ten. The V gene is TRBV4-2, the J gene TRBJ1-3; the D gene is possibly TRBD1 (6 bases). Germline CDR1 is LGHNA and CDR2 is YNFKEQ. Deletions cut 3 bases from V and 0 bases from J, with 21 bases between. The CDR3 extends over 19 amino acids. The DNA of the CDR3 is TGTGCCAGCAGCCATAAAGGCATGGGGGCAGGGCCCTCTGGAAACACCATATATTTT. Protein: CASSHKGMGAGPSGNTIYF.

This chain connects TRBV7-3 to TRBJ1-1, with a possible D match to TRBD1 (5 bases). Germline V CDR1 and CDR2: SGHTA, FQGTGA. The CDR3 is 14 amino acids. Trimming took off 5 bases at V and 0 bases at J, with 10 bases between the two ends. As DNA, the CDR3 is TGTGCCAGCAGCAACGGGGCTTTGAACACTGAAGCTTTCTTT. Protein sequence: CASSNGALNTEAFF.

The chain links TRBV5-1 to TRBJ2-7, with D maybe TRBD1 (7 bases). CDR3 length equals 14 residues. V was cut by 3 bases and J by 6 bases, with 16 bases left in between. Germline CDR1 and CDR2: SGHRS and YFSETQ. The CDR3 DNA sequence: TGCGCCAGCAGCTCCAGGGGGGTAGCAGGCGAGCAGTACTTC. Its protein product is CASSSRGVAGEQYF.

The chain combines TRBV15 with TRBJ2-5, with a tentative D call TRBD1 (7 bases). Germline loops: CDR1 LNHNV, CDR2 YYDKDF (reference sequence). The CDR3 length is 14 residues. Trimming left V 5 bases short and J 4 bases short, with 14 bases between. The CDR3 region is CATSPAGGRETQYF. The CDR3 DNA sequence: TGTGCCACCAGCCCCGCAGGGGGGCGAGAGACCCAGTACTTC.

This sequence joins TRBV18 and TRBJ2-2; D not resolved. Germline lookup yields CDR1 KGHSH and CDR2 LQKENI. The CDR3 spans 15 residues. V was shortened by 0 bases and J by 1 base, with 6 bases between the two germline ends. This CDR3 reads CASSPPWQNTGELFF. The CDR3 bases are TGTGCCAGCTCACCACCGTGGCAGAACACCGGGGAGCTGTTTTTT.

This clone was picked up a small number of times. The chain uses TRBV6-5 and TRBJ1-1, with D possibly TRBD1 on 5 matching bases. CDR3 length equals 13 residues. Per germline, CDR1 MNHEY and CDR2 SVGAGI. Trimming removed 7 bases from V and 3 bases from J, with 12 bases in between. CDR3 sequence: CASTRQRDTEAFF. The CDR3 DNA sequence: TGTGCCAGCACCCGACAGAGGGACACTGAAGCTTTCTTT.

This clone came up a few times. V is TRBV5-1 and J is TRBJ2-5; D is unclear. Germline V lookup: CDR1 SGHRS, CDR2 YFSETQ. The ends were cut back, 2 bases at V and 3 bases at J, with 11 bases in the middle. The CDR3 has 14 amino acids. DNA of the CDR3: TGCGCCAGCAGCTTTCTACAGCAGAAAGAGACCCAGTACTTC. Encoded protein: CASSFLQQKETQYF.

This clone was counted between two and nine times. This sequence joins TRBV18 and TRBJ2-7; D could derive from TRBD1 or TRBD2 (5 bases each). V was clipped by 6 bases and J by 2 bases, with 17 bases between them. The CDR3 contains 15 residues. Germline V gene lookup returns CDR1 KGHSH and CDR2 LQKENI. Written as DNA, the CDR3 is TGTGCCAGCTCGAGCGCCCCAGGGAGCGCCTACGAGCAGTACTTC. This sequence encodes CASSSAPGSAYEQYF.

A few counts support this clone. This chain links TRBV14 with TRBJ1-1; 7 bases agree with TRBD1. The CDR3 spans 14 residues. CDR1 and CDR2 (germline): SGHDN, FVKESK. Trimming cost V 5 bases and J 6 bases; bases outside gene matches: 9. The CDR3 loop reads CASSAQGRGAEAFF. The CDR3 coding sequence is TGTGCCAGCAGCGCACAGGGGCGAGGGGCTGAAGCTTTCTTT.

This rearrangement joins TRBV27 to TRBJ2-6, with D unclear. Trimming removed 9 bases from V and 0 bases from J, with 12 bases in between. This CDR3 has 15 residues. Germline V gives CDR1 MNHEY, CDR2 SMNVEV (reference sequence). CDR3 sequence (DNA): TGTGCCAGTTCCGGCTCGGTCTCTGGGGCCAACGTCCTGACTTTC. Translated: CASSGSVSGANVLTF.

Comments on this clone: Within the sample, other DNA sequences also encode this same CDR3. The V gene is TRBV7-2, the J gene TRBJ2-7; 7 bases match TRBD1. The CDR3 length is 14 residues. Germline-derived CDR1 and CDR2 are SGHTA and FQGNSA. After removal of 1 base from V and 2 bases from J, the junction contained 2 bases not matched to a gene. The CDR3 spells CASSLGQGAYEQYF. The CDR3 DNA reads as TGTGCCAGCAGCTTAGGTCAGGGGGCCTACGAGCAGTACTTC.

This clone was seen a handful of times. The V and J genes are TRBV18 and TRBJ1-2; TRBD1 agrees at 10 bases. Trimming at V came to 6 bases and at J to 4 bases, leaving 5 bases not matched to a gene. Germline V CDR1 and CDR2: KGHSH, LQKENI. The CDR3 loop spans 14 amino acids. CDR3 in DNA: TGTGCCAGCTCCCCGGGACAGGGGTTCTATGGCTACACCTTC. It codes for CASSPGQGFYGYTF.

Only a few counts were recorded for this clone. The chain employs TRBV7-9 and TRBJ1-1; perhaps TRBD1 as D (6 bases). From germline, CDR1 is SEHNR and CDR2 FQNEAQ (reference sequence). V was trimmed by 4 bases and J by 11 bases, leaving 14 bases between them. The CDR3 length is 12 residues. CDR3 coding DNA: TGTGCCAGCAGCTACACACAGGGTAGGGCTTTCTTT. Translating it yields CASSYTQGRAFF.

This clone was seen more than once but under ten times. The CDR3 is CASSSQTGGAGLNGYTF. CDR3 in DNA: TGTGCCAGCAGCTCGCAGACCGGGGGCGCGGGGCTTAATGGCTACACCTTC. V is TRBV7-9 and J is TRBJ1-2; possibly TRBD1 for D (6 bases). Trimming removed 4 bases at V and 6 bases at J, with 24 bases between. The CDR3 runs to 17 residues. Germline lookup yields CDR1 SEHNR and CDR2 FQNEAQ (reference sequence).

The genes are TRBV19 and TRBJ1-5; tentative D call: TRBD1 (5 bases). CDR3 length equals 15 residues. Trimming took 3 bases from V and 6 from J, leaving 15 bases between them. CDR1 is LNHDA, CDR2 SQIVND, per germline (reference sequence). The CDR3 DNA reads TGTGCCAGTAGTATGGGGCAGGTAAGGCGTCAGCCCCAGCATTTT. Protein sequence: CASSMGQVRRQPQHF.

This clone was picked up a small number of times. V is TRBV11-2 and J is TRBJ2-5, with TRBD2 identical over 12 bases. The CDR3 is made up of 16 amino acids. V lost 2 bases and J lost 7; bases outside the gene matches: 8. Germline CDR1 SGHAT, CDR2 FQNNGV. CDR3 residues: CASSLSLAGGPGTQYF. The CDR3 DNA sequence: TGTGCCAGCAGCTTATCCCTAGCGGGAGGGCCTGGGACCCAGTACTTC.

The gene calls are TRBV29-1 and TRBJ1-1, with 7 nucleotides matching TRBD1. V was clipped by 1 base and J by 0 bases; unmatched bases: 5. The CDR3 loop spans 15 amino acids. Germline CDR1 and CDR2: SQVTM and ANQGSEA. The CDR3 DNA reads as TGCAGCGTTGAAGGGATAGGGGGCTTGAACACTGAAGCTTTCTTT. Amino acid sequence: CSVEGIGGLNTEAFF.

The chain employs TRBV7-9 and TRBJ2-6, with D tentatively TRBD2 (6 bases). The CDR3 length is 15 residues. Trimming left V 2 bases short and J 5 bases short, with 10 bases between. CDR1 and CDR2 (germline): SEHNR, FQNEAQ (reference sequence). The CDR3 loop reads CASSLKEGWANVLTF. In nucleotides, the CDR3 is TGTGCCAGCAGCTTAAAGGAGGGTTGGGCCAACGTCCTGACTTTC.

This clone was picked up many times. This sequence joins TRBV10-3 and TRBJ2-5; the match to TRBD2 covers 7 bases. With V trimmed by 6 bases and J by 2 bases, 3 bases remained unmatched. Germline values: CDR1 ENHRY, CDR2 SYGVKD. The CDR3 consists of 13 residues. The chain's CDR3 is CAISKRGQETQYF. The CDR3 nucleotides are TGTGCCATCAGCAAGCGGGGACAAGAGACCCAGTACTTC.

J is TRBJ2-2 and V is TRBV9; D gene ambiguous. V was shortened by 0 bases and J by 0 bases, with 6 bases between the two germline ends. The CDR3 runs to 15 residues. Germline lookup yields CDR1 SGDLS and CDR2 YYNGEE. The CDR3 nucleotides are TGTGCCAGCAGCGTAGGTAGTCCGAACACCGGGGAGCTGTTTTTT. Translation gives CASSVGSPNTGELFF.